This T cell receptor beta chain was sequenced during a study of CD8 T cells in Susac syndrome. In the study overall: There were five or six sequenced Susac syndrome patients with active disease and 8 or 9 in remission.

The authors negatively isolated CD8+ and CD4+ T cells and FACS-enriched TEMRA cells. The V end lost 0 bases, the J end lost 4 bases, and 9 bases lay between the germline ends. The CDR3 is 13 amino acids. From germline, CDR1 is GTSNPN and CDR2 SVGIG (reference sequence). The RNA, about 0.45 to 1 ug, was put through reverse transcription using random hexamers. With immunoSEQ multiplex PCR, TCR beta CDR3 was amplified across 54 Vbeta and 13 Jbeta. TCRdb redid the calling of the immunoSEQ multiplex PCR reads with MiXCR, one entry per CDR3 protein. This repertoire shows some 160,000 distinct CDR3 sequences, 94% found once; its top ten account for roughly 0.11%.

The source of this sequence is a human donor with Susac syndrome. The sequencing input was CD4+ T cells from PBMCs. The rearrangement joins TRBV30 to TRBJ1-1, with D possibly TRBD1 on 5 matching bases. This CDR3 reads CAWSVQGATEAFF. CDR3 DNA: TGTGCCTGGAGTGTACAAGGGGCCACTGAAGCTTTCTTT.